In its sample, the clone carrying this T cell receptor (beta chain) was seen a few times. Researchers ran the PCR with 60 Vbeta and 13 Jbeta primers. How the authors handled the data: An analysis performed later counted about 80 million unique TCR beta chains (roughly 11 million of them shared). The repertoire was sequenced with immunoSEQ multiplex PCR; TCRdb's copy has only in-frame clones and lacks some. The V and J calls and clone size were taken over from that table, and D and trimming were inferred from the DNA. The data show 150,000 to 200,000 clones, roughly two thirds seen once. This sample stems from a study of cytomegalovirus exposure and HLA in healthy donors. The CDR3 contains 14 residues. The V gene's germline CDR1 is LGHNA and CDR2 YSLEER. V lost 1 base, J lost 6 bases, and 10 bases lay in between.

Sequencing was performed on PBMCs. The chain has TRBV4-3 and TRBJ2-1; the D gene is possibly TRBD1 (6 bases). The clonotype was recovered from a woman aged 18 to 35 in good health and CMV-seropositive. The CDR3 spells CASSQAQGSNEQFF. CDR3 DNA sequence: TGCGCCAGCAGCCAAGCACAGGGCTCCAATGAGCAGTTCTTC.